This is a list of T cell receptor beta chains from one sample in a study of cytomegalovirus exposure and HLA in healthy donors. Here immunoSEQ multiplex PCR was the method, and the copy in TCRdb shows in-frame clones only, minus some. The sample table includes roughly 200,000 clones. Sequences were obtained from PBMCs. Receptors were obtained from a girl aged 2-15 years in good health and CMV-seropositive. Both conserved end residues are part of each CDR3. The D gene is left open where the match is weak.

d_call: TRBD2; j_call: TRBJ2-2; v_call: TRBV5-1; cdr3_nt: TGCGCCAGCAGCCCTTCAAGCGGCGGGAGGGCCACCGGGGAGCTGTTTTTT; cdr3_aa: CASSPSSGGRATGELFF
d_call: TRBD2; j_call: TRBJ2-2; v_call: TRBV11-3; cdr3_nt: TGTGCCAGCAGCCGGGGGGACAGGGGACTAGCGGGAGAGTCCGGGGAGCTGTTTTTT; cdr3_aa: CASSRGDRGLAGESGELFF
d_call: .; j_call: TRBJ2-5; v_call: TRBV7-7; cdr3_nt: TGTGCCAGCAGCCCATTCCAGTGCGGGGAGACCCAGTACTTC; cdr3_aa: CASSPFQCGETQYF
d_call: .; j_call: TRBJ2-5; v_call: TRBV6-6; cdr3_nt: TGTGCCAGCAGTTACTCGAGTGAGCAGTACTTC; cdr3_aa: CASSYSSEQYF
d_call: .; j_call: TRBJ1-2; v_call: TRBV7-8; cdr3_nt: TGTGCCAGCAGCTTCGAATCTGCGGGGGCTGATGGCTACACCTTC; cdr3_aa: CASSFESAGADGYTF
d_call: TRBD1; j_call: TRBJ1-4; v_call: TRBV2; cdr3_nt: TGTGCCAGCAGTGAAGCGCCGGTACAGGGGATGGGTGAAAAACTGTTTTTT; cdr3_aa: CASSEAPVQGMGEKLFF
d_call: TRBD2; j_call: TRBJ2-4; v_call: TRBV29-1; cdr3_nt: TGCAGCGTTGGACTGACTAGCGGGCTCGTCAAAAACATTCAGTACTTC; cdr3_aa: CSVGLTSGLVKNIQYF
d_call: TRBD1; j_call: TRBJ1-5; v_call: TRBV6-1; cdr3_nt: TGTGCCAGCAGTGAAAGCTGGGACAGGGGACAGCCCCAGCATTTT; cdr3_aa: CASSESWDRGQPQHF
d_call: TRBD1; j_call: TRBJ2-1; v_call: TRBV28; cdr3_nt: TGTGCCAGCGCAGACGGGACAGGGGGTTGGAATGAGCAGTTCTTC; cdr3_aa: CASADGTGGWNEQFF
d_call: TRBD2; j_call: TRBJ2-1; v_call: TRBV7-3; cdr3_nt: TGTGCCAGCAGCTGGACTAGCGGGAGCTCCTACAATGAGCAGTTCTTC; cdr3_aa: CASSWTSGSSYNEQFF
d_call: TRBD2; j_call: TRBJ2-7; v_call: TRBV9; cdr3_nt: TGTGCCAGCAGCGTAGGTGTTGGGACTAGCGGGAGGACCTACGAGCAGTACTTC; cdr3_aa: CASSVGVGTSGRTYEQYF
d_call: .; j_call: TRBJ1-2; v_call: TRBV7-9; cdr3_nt: TGTGCCAGCAGCTTAGTGGTAGGGGGCTATGGCTACACCTTC; cdr3_aa: CASSLVVGGYGYTF
d_call: .; j_call: TRBJ1-1; v_call: TRBV28; cdr3_nt: TGTGCCAGCAGTTCCCCTGGTACGTTTCGGACTGAAGCTTTCTTT; cdr3_aa: CASSSPGTFRTEAFF
d_call: .; j_call: TRBJ2-3; v_call: TRBV7-8; cdr3_nt: TGTGCCAGCAGCTCTCCCGGGGAGGATACGCAGTATTTT; cdr3_aa: CASSSPGEDTQYF
d_call: .; j_call: TRBJ2-3; v_call: TRBV10-3; cdr3_nt: TGTGCCATCAGTGAGGAGGGAGATACGCAGTATTTT; cdr3_aa: CAISEEGDTQYF
d_call: .; j_call: TRBJ2-1; v_call: TRBV11-3; cdr3_nt: TGTGCCAGCAGCTTTGACAGCAATGAGCAGTTCTTC; cdr3_aa: CASSFDSNEQFF
d_call: .; j_call: TRBJ1-1; v_call: TRBV7-9; cdr3_nt: TGTGCCAGCAGCCCCCGGGGAGCGAGAGAAGCTTTCTTT; cdr3_aa: CASSPRGAREAFF
d_call: TRBD2; j_call: TRBJ2-2; v_call: TRBV6-6; cdr3_nt: TGTGCCAGCAGGGGGACTAGCGGGATAGGACGGGAGCTGTTTTTT; cdr3_aa: CASRGTSGIGRELFF
d_call: .; j_call: TRBJ2-7; v_call: TRBV29-1; cdr3_nt: TGCAGCGTTCGAGGGTCCTCTCGGTACGAGCAGTACTTC; cdr3_aa: CSVRGSSRYEQYF
d_call: .; j_call: TRBJ2-3; v_call: TRBV7-9; cdr3_nt: TGTGCCAGCAGCCCTGACAGAAATACGCAGTATTTT; cdr3_aa: CASSPDRNTQYF
d_call: TRBD1; j_call: TRBJ1-4; v_call: TRBV5-5; cdr3_nt: TGTGCCAGCAGGACAGGGACCAGGTCAACTAATGAAAAACTGTTTTTT; cdr3_aa: CASRTGTRSTNEKLFF
d_call: .; j_call: TRBJ1-2; v_call: TRBV7-2; cdr3_nt: TGTGCCAGCAGCGCCCGGGACACGGATTTTGGTGGCTACACCTTC; cdr3_aa: CASSARDTDFGGYTF
d_call: TRBD1; j_call: TRBJ1-1; v_call: TRBV29-1; cdr3_nt: TGCAGCTCGTGGACAGGGGGAGAAGCTTTCTTT; cdr3_aa: CSSWTGGEAFF
d_call: .; j_call: TRBJ1-1; v_call: TRBV21-1; cdr3_nt: TGTGCCAGCATCCCCGGCCCGGGACAGGGGTTCGGAAACACTGAAGCTTTCTTT; cdr3_aa: CASIPGPGQGFGNTEAFF